The rows below give T cell receptor beta chains drawn from one sample of a study of cytomegalovirus exposure and HLA in healthy donors. TCRdb keeps only in-frame clones here, not all; method: immunoSEQ multiplex PCR. The table has some 150,000 clones, roughly three quarters seen once. Sequencing was carried out using PBMCs. The receptors stem from a woman aged 50 to 60 in good health and CMV-seronegative. Each CDR3 is given with its conserved first and last residue. Fields, in order: D gene, clone size, CDR3 length, J gene, V gene, CDR3 protein, CDR3 DNA. D genes are given only for firm matches. Not all rows give a size; the values are once, few, many and, for expanded clones, a class.

NA few 12 TRBJ2-7 TRBV5-8 CASTQDSYEQYF TGTGCCAGCACCCAGGACAGCTACGAGCAGTACTTC
NA NA 15 TRBJ2-5 TRBV28 CASSLSQGIMETQYF TGTGCCAGCAGTTTAAGCCAGGGGATCATGGAGACCCAGTACTTC
TRBD1 NA 14 TRBJ1-1 TRBV19 CASSLRRGHFEAFF TGTGCCAGTAGCCTCCGGAGGGGGCACTTTGAAGCTTTCTTT
NA once 11 TRBJ2-1 TRBV2 CASSERLGQFF TGTGCCAGCAGTGAGAGGCTAGGGCAGTTCTTC
TRBD1 once 14 TRBJ2-7 TRBV6-5 CASSYRTGTYEQYF TGTGCCAGCAGTTACCGGACAGGGACCTACGAGCAGTACTTC
TRBD1 few 16 TRBJ2-7 TRBV5-1 CASSLDGTGNSDEQYF TGCGCCAGCAGCTTGGACGGGACAGGGAATTCCGACGAGCAGTACTTC
NA NA 15 TRBJ1-1 TRBV4-1 CASSQEGYMNTEAFF TGCGCCAGCAGCCAAGAGGGCTACATGAACACTGAAGCTTTCTTT
NA NA 14 TRBJ1-2 TRBV5-6 CASSAPGRNYGYTF TGTGCCAGCAGCGCCCCCGGGAGGAACTATGGCTACACCTTC
TRBD2 NA 15 TRBJ2-3 TRBV5-1 CASRDGTSSTDTQYF TGCGCCAGCAGGGACGGGACTAGCTCGACAGATACGCAGTATTTT
TRBD1 once 13 TRBJ1-6 TRBV28 CASRTARGAPLHF TGTGCCAGCAGGACGGCCAGGGGGGCACCCCTCCACTTT
TRBD2 NA 19 TRBJ2-7 TRBV7-9 CASSLRGGSGGDAVYEQYF TGTGCCAGCAGCTTAAGAGGAGGAAGCGGGGGGGATGCCGTGTACGAGCAGTACTTC
NA NA 15 TRBJ1-5 TRBV2 CASTAGRYSNQPQHF TGTGCCAGCACGGCAGGGCGGTATAGCAATCAGCCCCAGCATTTT
TRBD1 few 12 TRBJ1-5 TRBV18 CASSRQGEPQHF TGTGCCAGCTCTCGACAGGGGGAGCCCCAGCATTTT
TRBD1 NA 16 TRBJ1-5 TRBV13 CASSSKKDREGAAQHF TGTGCCAGCAGCTCCAAAAAGGACAGGGAAGGTGCAGCCCAGCATTTT
TRBD1 NA 16 TRBJ1-2 TRBV9 CASSSRSGGQGYGYTF TGTGCCAGCAGCTCACGTTCGGGTGGACAGGGCTATGGCTACACCTTC
TRBD2 NA 15 TRBJ2-7 TRBV5-4 CASSLPTSGDYEQYF TGTGCCAGCAGCTTGCCAACTAGCGGGGACTACGAGCAGTACTTC
TRBD1 NA 12 TRBJ2-7 TRBV29-1 CSVGGQGAEQYF TGCAGCGTTGGAGGACAGGGGGCCGAGCAGTACTTC
TRBD1 NA 18 TRBJ2-7 TRBV9 CASSVGPPSTGSSYEQYF TGTGCCAGCAGCGTAGGACCCCCGTCGACAGGGAGCTCCTACGAGCAGTACTTC
NA once 11 TRBJ1-2 TRBV20-1 CSAREQYGYTF TGCAGTGCTAGAGAACAGTACGGCTACACCTTC
TRBD2 NA 15 TRBJ2-2 TRBV9 CASRGGTSPTGELLF TGTGCCAGCAGGGGCGGGACTAGCCCCACCGGGGAGCTGCTTTTT
TRBD1 NA 19 TRBJ1-2 TRBV10-3 CAISESLYRGGGVSYGYTF TGTGCCATCAGTGAAAGTCTGTACAGGGGAGGTGGGGTCAGCTATGGCTACACCTTC
NA NA 13 TRBJ1-2 TRBV6-5 CASSYSRGYGYTF TGTGCCAGCAGTTACTCTCGGGGATATGGCTACACCTTC
NA NA 13 TRBJ1-1 TRBV19 CASKKSGGLEAFF TGTGCCAGTAAAAAGTCAGGAGGGCTTGAAGCTTTCTTT
TRBD1 NA 16 TRBJ1-2 TRBV6-1 CASSEGDRATYYGYTF TGTGCCAGCAGTGAAGGGGACAGGGCCACCTACTATGGCTACACCTTC
NA NA 12 TRBJ2-5 TRBV6-1 CASSLGQETQYF TGTGCCAGCAGCCTCGGGCAAGAGACCCAGTACTTC
TRBD1 NA 14 TRBJ1-4 TRBV19 CASSIRQGVKKLFF TGTGCCAGTAGTATCCGACAGGGGGTAAAGAAACTGTTTTTT
NA NA 16 TRBJ1-2 TRBV7-8 CASSLAGGAGADGYTF TGTGCCAGCAGCTTAGCAGGTGGAGCAGGGGCGGATGGCTACACCTTC
NA NA 15 TRBJ2-7 TRBV7-2 CASSLAIRSRDEQYF TGTGCCAGCAGCTTAGCGATCCGGTCAAGAGACGAGCAGTACTTC
NA NA 13 TRBJ1-2 TRBV5-1 CASSLKGPADYTF TGCGCCAGCAGCTTGAAGGGGCCGGCCGACTACACCTTC
NA NA 14 TRBJ1-5 TRBV6-6 CASSLDPRGQPQHF TGTGCCAGCAGTCTGGACCCCCGGGGTCAGCCCCAGCATTTT
NA few 15 TRBJ2-7 TRBV28 CASSFTGTPDYEQYF TGTGCCAGCAGCTTCACCGGGACACCCGATTACGAGCAGTACTTC
NA few 13 TRBJ1-5 TRBV6-6 CASSSQGNQPQHF TGTGCCAGCAGTTCACAGGGAAATCAGCCCCAGCATTTT
TRBD1 NA 15 TRBJ1-2 TRBV7-9 CASSLDRATAGGYTF TGTGCCAGCAGCTTGGACAGGGCCACCGCTGGAGGCTACACCTTC
TRBD1 NA 14 TRBJ1-4 TRBV2 CASTLGQSNEKLFF TGTGCCAGCACCCTGGGACAGTCTAATGAAAAACTGTTTTTT
TRBD1 once 15 TRBJ2-1 TRBV6-1 CASRAGQGVFNEQFF TGTGCCAGCCGGGCGGGACAGGGCGTTTTCAATGAGCAGTTCTTC
TRBD2 NA 16 TRBJ2-2 TRBV5-6 CASRTRRGLNTGELFF TGTGCCAGCAGAACCCGGAGGGGACTAAACACCGGGGAGCTGTTTTTT
NA NA 17 TRBJ2-1 TRBV7-9 CASSAQVGGGSFNEQFF TGTGCCAGCAGCGCCCAAGTGGGCGGGGGCTCCTTCAATGAGCAGTTCTTC
NA NA 14 TRBJ1-1 TRBV7-8 CASSLGRRNTEAFF TGTGCCAGCAGCTTAGGGCGGAGGAACACTGAAGCTTTCTTT
TRBD2 NA 15 TRBJ2-7 TRBV4-3 CASSPGRGSSYEQYF TGCGCCAGCAGCCCCGGGAGGGGAAGCTCCTACGAGCAGTACTTC
NA NA 15 TRBJ2-7 TRBV7-7 CASSLAAGGNYEQYF TGTGCTAGCAGCTTAGCCGCAGGAGGAAACTACGAGCAGTACTTC
NA few 14 TRBJ1-1 TRBV27 CASSLGTMNTEAFF TGTGCCAGCAGTTTAGGGACAATGAACACTGAAGCTTTCTTT
NA few 14 TRBJ1-1 TRBV19 CASSPRTDSTEAFF TGTGCCAGTAGTCCCAGGACAGATAGCACTGAAGCTTTCTTT
TRBD1 NA 17 TRBJ1-2 TRBV5-6 CASSLTLSWTGGVGYTF TGTGCCAGCAGCTTAACACTTAGTTGGACAGGGGGCGTCGGCTACACCTTC
NA NA 15 TRBJ2-7 TRBV4-1 CASSHSQGLFYEQYF TGCGCCAGCAGCCATTCGCAGGGGCTTTTCTACGAGCAGTACTTC
NA NA 12 TRBJ2-5 TRBV5-1 CASSLAGETQYF TGCGCCAGCAGCTTGGCCGGGGAGACCCAGTACTTC
NA many 15 TRBJ1-6 TRBV6-4 CASSTDPDNSSPLHF TGTGCCAGCAGTACCGATCCGGACAACTCTTCACCCCTCCACTTT
TRBD1 NA 18 TRBJ1-1 TRBV4-2 CASSQAPGTGKATGEAFF TGTGCCAGCAGCCAAGCCCCCGGGACAGGCAAAGCGACGGGTGAAGCTTTCTTT
NA NA 12 TRBJ1-2 TRBV2 CASTGVYYGYTF TGTGCCAGCACAGGGGTCTACTATGGCTACACCTTC
TRBD1 many 15 TRBJ1-1 TRBV7-9 CASSLGIGTGGASFF TGTGCCAGCAGCTTAGGGATCGGGACAGGGGGTGCTAGTTTCTTT
NA NA 14 TRBJ2-5 TRBV28 CASSRGGRQETQYF TGTGCCAGCAGTAGGGGGGGCCGACAAGAGACCCAGTACTTC
TRBD1 NA 14 TRBJ2-7 TRBV2 CASRAGQGMGEQYF TGTGCCAGCAGAGCCGGACAGGGAATGGGCGAGCAGTACTTC
NA NA 14 TRBJ2-1 TRBV27 CASSLGGSRNEQFF TGTGCCAGCAGTTTAGGCGGCTCCCGGAATGAGCAGTTCTTC
TRBD1 NA 15 TRBJ1-2 TRBV4-2 CASSPDRGRDYGYTF TGTGCCAGCAGCCCTGACAGGGGGAGAGACTATGGCTACACCTTC
NA NA 15 TRBJ2-3 TRBV6-4 CASSDFMTGTDTQYF TGTGCCAGCAGTGACTTTATGACAGGCACAGATACGCAGTATTTT
TRBD1 NA 15 TRBJ1-5 TRBV28 CASSFDRGVSQPQHF TGTGCCAGCAGTTTCGACAGGGGTGTTAGTCAGCCCCAGCATTTT
TRBD1 many 15 TRBJ2-1 TRBV19 CASSTDRERLNEQFF TGTGCCAGTAGCACCGACAGGGAACGTTTAAATGAGCAGTTCTTC
NA once 14 TRBJ1-2 TRBV19 CASSYGQGPYGYTF TGTGCCAGTAGCTACGGGCAGGGCCCCTATGGCTACACCTTC
TRBD2 NA 17 TRBJ2-3 TRBV4-3 CASSRQRSGGARDTQYF TGCGCCAGCAGCCGACAGAGGAGCGGGGGGGCACGAGATACGCAGTATTTT